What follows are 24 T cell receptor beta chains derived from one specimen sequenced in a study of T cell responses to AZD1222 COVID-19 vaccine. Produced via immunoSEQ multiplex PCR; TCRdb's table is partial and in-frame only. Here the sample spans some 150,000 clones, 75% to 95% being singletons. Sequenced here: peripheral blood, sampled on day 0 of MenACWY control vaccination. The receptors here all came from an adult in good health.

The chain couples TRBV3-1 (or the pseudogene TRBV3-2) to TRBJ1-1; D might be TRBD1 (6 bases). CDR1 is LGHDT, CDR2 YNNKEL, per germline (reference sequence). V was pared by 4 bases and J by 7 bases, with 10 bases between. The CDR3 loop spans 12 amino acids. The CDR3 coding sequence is TGTGCCAGCAGCCTCCGGACAGATGAAGCTTTCTTT. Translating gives CASSLRTDEAFF.

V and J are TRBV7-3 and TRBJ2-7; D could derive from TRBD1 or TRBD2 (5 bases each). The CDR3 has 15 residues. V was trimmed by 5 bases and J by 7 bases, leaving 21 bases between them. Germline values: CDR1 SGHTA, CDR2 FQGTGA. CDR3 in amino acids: CASSHRDPRRREQYF. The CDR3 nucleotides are TGTGCCAGCAGCCACCGGGACCCCCGGAGGAGGGAGCAGTACTTC.

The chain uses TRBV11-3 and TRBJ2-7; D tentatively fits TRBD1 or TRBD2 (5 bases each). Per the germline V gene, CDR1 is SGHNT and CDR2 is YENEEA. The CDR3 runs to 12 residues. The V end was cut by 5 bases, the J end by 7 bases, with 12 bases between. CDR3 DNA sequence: TGTGCCAGCAGCCTGGGACCTTCAGAGCAGTACTTC. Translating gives CASSLGPSEQYF.

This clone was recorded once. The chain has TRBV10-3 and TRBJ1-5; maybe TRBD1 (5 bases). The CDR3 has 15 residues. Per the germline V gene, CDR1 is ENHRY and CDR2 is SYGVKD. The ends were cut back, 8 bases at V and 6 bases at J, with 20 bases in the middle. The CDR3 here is CAISGNGGRSQPQHF. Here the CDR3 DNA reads TGTGCCATCTCCGGCAATGGGGGTCGGAGTCAGCCCCAGCATTTT.

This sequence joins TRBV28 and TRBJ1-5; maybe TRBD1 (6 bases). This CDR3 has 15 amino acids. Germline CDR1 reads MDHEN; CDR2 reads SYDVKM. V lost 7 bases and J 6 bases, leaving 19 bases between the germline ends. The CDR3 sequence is CASIQGRLGGQPQHF. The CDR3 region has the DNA TGTGCCAGCATCCAGGGGAGGCTGGGCGGTCAGCCCCAGCATTTT.

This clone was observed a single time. CDR3 in amino acids: CASSQGNTIYF. Here the CDR3 DNA reads TGTGCCAGCAGCCAGGGCAACACCATATATTTT. The chain links TRBV3-1 (or the pseudogene TRBV3-2) to TRBJ1-3; D gene unclear. The CDR3 has 11 amino acids. Trimming took off 3 bases at V and 7 bases at J, with 4 bases between the two ends. CDR1 and CDR2 (germline): LGHDT, YNNKEL (reference sequence).

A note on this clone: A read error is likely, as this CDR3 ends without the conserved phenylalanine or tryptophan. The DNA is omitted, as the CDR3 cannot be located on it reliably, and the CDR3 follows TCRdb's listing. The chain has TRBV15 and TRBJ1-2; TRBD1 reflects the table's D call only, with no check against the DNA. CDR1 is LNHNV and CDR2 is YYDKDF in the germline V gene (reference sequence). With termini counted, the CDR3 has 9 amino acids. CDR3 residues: CATSREGAP.

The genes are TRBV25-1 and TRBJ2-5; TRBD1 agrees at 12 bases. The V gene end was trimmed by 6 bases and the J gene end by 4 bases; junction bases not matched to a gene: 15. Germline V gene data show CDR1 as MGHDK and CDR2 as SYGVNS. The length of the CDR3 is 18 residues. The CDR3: CASSILIGDRGRSETQYF. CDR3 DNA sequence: TGTGCCAGCAGCATCCTAATTGGGGACAGGGGGCGCTCAGAGACCCAGTACTTC.

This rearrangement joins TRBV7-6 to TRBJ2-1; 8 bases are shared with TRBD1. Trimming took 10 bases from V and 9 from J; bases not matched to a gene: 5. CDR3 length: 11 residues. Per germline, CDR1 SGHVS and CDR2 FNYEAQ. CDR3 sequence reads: CAILQGGEQFF. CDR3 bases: TGTGCCATCCTACAGGGGGGTGAGCAGTTCTTC.

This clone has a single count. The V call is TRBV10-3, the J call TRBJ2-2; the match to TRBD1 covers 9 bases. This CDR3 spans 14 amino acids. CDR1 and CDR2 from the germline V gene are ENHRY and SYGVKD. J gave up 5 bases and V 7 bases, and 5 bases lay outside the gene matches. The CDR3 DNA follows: TGTGCCATCACTGGACAGGGGCTAACCGGGGAGCTGTTTTTT. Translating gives CAITGQGLTGELFF.

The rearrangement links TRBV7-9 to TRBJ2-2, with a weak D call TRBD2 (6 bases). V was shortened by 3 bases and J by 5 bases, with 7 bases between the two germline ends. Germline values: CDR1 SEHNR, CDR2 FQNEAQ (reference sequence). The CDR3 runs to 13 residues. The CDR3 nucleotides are TGTGCCAGCAGCTTTCGGGAGACCGGGGAGCTGTTTTTT. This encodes CASSFRETGELFF.

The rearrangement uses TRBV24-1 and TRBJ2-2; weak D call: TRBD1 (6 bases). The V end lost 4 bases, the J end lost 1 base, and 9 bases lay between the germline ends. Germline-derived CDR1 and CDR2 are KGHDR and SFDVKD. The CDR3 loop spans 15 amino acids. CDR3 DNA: TGTGCCACCAGTGACCGGGACAAGAACACCGGGGAGCTGTTTTTT. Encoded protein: CATSDRDKNTGELFF.

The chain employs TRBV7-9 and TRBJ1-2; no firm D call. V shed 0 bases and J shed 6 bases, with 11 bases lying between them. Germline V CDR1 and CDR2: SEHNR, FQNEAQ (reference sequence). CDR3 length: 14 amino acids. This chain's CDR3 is CASSLARLGDGYTF. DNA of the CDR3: TGTGCCAGCAGCTTAGCGCGTTTGGGAGATGGCTACACCTTC. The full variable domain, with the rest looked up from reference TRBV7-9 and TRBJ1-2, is DTGVSQNPRHKITKRGQNVTFRCDPISEHNRLYWYRQTLGQGPEFLTYFQNEAQLEKSRLLSDRFSAERPKGSFSTLEIQRTEQGDSAMYLCASSLARLGDGYTFGSGTRLTVV.

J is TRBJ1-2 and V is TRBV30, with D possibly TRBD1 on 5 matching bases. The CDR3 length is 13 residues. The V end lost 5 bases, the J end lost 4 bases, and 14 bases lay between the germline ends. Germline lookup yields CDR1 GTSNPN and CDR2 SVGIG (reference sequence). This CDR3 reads CAWEPGPFYGYTF. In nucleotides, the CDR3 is TGTGCCTGGGAGCCGGGGCCTTTCTATGGCTACACCTTC.

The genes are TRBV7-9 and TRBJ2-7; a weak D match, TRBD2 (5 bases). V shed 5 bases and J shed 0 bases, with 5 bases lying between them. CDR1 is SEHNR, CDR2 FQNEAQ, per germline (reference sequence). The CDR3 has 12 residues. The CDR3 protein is CASSEGSYEQYF. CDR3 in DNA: TGTGCCAGCAGCGAGGGCTCCTACGAGCAGTACTTC.

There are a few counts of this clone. CDR3 loop: CASSSLPTGRGGNEQFF. DNA of the CDR3: TGTGCCAGCAGCTCGCTCCCAACAGGACGTGGGGGCAATGAGCAGTTCTTC. V gene TRBV7-9 combines with J gene TRBJ2-1; the D gene could be TRBD1 or TRBD2 (5 bases each). This CDR3 contains 17 residues. Trimming took off 4 bases at V and 6 bases at J, with 22 bases between the two ends. CDR1 is SEHNR and CDR2 is FQNEAQ in the germline V gene (reference sequence).

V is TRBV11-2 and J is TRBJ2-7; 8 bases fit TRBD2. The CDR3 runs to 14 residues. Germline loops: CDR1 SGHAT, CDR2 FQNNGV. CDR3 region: CASAGRALSYEQYF. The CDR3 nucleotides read TGTGCATCGGCCGGGAGGGCCCTTTCCTACGAGCAGTACTTC.

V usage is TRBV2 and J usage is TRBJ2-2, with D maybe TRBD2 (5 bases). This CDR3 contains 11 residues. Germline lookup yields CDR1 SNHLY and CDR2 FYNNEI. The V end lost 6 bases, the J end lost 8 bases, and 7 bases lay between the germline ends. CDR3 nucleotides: TGTGCCAGCAGGCGGAGGGGGGAGCTGTTTTTT. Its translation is CASRRRGELFF.

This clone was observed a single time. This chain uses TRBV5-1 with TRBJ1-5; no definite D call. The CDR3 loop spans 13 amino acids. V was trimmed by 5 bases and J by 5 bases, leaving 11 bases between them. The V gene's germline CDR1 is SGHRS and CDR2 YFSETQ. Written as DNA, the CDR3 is TGCGCCAGCAGTGGGGATGGGGATCAGCCCCAGCATTTT. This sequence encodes CASSGDGDQPQHF.

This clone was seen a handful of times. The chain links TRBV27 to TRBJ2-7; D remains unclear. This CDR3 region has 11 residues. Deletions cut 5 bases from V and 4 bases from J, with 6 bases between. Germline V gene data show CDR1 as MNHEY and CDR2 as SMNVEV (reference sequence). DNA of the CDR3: TGTGCCAGCAGTCGAGGATACGAGCAGTACTTC. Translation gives CASSRGYEQYF.

The CDR3 loop reads CASSPLGGTPRADTQYF. The CDR3 DNA follows: TGTGCCAGCAGTCCGCTGGGGGGGACGCCGAGGGCAGATACGCAGTATTTT. This sequence joins TRBV6-6 and TRBJ2-3, with TRBD2 identical over 7 bases. The V and J ends lost 5 bases and 4 bases, in that order; junction bases with no gene match: 15. CDR1 is MNHNY, CDR2 SVGAGI, per germline (reference sequence). The CDR3 covers 17 residues.

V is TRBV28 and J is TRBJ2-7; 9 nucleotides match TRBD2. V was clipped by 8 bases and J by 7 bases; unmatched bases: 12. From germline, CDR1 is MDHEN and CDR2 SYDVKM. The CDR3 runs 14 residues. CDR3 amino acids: CASRPGLAKREQYF. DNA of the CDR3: TGTGCCAGCCGACCGGGACTAGCTAAAAGGGAGCAGTACTTC.

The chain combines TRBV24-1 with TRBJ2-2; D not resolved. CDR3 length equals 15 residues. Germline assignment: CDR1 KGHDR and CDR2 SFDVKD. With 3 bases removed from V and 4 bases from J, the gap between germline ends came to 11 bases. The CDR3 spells CATSDHRSGTGELFF. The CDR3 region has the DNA TGTGCCACCAGTGATCATAGGAGTGGCACCGGGGAGCTGTTTTTT.

The CDR3 sequence: CASSPLMPWESPEAFF. The CDR3, as DNA: TGTGCCAGCAGCCCGCTAATGCCCTGGGAATCTCCTGAAGCTTTCTTT. The chain carries TRBV4-2 and TRBJ1-1, with no clear D. Trimming shortened V by 4 bases and J by 6 bases, and 21 bases separated the two germline ends. Germline V gene data show CDR1 as LGHNA and CDR2 as YNFKEQ. The CDR3 has 16 amino acids.